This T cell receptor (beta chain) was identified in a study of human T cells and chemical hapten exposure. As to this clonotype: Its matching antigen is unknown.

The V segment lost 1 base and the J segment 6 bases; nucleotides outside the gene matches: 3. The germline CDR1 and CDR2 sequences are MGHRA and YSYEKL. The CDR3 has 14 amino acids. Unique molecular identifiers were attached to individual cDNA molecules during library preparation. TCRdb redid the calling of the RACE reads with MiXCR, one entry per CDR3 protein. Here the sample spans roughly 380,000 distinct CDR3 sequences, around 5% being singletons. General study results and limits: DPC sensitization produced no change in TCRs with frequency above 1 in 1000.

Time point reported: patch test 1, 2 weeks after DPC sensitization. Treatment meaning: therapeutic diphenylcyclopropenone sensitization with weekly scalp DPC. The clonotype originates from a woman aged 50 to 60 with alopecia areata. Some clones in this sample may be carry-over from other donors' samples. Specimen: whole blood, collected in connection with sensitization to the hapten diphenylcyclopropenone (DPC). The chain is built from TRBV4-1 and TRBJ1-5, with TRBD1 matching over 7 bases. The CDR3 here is CASSQATGSQPQHF. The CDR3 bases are TGCGCCAGCAGCCAAGCGACAGGGAGTCAGCCCCAGCATTTT.